Listed below are T cell receptor beta chains from one sample, sequenced in a study of cytomegalovirus exposure and HLA in healthy donors. Clones were read by immunoSEQ multiplex PCR, and TCRdb kept only the in-frame ones, dropping some. The table records 210,000 or so clones, around 88% of them present only once. Specimen: PBMCs. The receptor source for this set is a woman younger than 30 in good health and CMV-seronegative. CDR3s include the opening cysteine and the closing phenylalanine or tryptophan. The D gene is left open where the match is weak. Rows give clone size only sometimes, using once, few, many, or a class for an expanded clone.

clone size,D gene,J gene,V gene,CDR3 protein,CDR3 DNA
.,TRBD1,TRBJ2-6,TRBV4-3,CASSQGTGGFLGSGANVLTF,TGCGCCAGCAGCCAAGGGACAGGGGGATTTCTGGGCTCTGGGGCCAACGTCCTGACTTTC
once,TRBD1,TRBJ2-2,TRBV9,CASSVGTGWVGELFF,TGTGCCAGCAGCGTAGGGACAGGGTGGGTCGGGGAGCTGTTTTTT
.,.,TRBJ1-5,TRBV4-1,CASSQEAGGNQPQHF,TGCGCCAGCAGCCAAGAAGCAGGGGGCAATCAGCCCCAGCATTTT
.,TRBD2,TRBJ2-3,TRBV9,CASSVGWREPQYF,TGTGCCAGCAGCGTAGGGTGGCGGGAGCCGCAGTATTTT
.,.,TRBJ1-4,TRBV9,CASSRQGYNEKLFF,TGTGCCAGCAGCCGGCAGGGGTATAATGAAAAACTGTTTTTT
.,TRBD2,TRBJ2-3,TRBV28,CASTIGTTGTDTQYF,TGTGCCAGCACCATCGGGACTACCGGCACAGATACGCAGTATTTT
.,TRBD2,TRBJ2-4,TRBV7-8,CASSLGLGREVKNIQYF,TGTGCCAGCAGCTTAGGATTGGGGAGGGAGGTGAAAAACATTCAGTACTTC
.,TRBD1,TRBJ1-1,TRBV5-1,CASSRQDRGRTEAFF,TGCGCCAGCAGCCGGCAGGACAGGGGGCGTACTGAAGCTTTCTTT
.,.,TRBJ2-7,TRBV10-3,CAIMSGSEQYF,TGTGCCATCATGTCCGGGAGCGAGCAGTACTTC
.,.,TRBJ2-1,TRBV4-3,CASSQDRGSSYNEQFF,TGCGCCAGCAGTCAAGACCGGGGGAGCTCCTACAATGAGCAGTTCTTC
.,TRBD1,TRBJ1-4,TRBV30,CACSIQGVGEKLFF,TGTGCCTGCTCCATACAGGGGGTGGGTGAAAAACTGTTTTTT
.,.,TRBJ1-5,TRBV28,CASSQLDNLPNQPQHF,TGTGCCAGCAGCCAACTAGACAACCTCCCCAATCAGCCCCAGCATTTT
.,.,TRBJ2-7,TRBV4-1,CASSQDLGVFSYEQYF,TGCGCCAGCAGCCAAGATTTAGGGGTCTTCTCCTACGAGCAGTACTTC
.,TRBD1,TRBJ1-4,TRBV28,CASNQQGARGEKLFF,TGTGCCAGCAACCAACAGGGGGCAAGGGGTGAAAAACTGTTTTTT
.,TRBD1,TRBJ1-3,TRBV28,CASSFRDRGGGNTIYF,TGTGCCAGCAGTTTCCGGGACAGGGGAGGGGGAAACACCATATATTTT
.,TRBD1,TRBJ1-1,TRBV28,CASRRGPGTEAFF,TGTGCCAGCAGAAGGGGGCCGGGCACTGAAGCTTTCTTT
.,TRBD2,TRBJ2-3,TRBV9,CASSVAPSGSSGTDTQYF,TGTGCCAGCAGCGTAGCTCCTAGCGGGAGTTCTGGCACAGATACGCAGTATTTT
.,.,TRBJ1-3,TRBV5-4,CASSLAPTADTIYF,TGTGCCAGCAGCTTGGCCCCCACCGCGGACACCATATATTTT
.,TRBD1,TRBJ2-7,TRBV27,CASSFTVTGVPYEQYF,TGTGCCAGCAGTTTCACGGTTACAGGGGTACCCTACGAGCAGTACTTC
.,.,TRBJ2-5,TRBV2,CASHRDQETQYF,TGTGCCAGCCACAGGGACCAAGAGACCCAGTACTTC
.,.,TRBJ1-1,TRBV30,CAWSLKNTEAFF,TGTGCCTGGAGTCTTAAGAACACTGAAGCTTTCTTT
.,.,TRBJ2-1,TRBV2,CASSEARGFYNEQFF,TGTGCCAGCAGTGAAGCTAGGGGGTTCTACAATGAGCAGTTCTTC
.,TRBD1,TRBJ2-7,TRBV19,CASSNRQGTYEQYF,TGTGCCAGTAGTAACCGACAGGGAACCTACGAGCAGTACTTC
.,TRBD1,TRBJ1-5,TRBV7-2,CASSLTGISNQPQHF,TGTGCCAGCAGCTTGACAGGGATTAGCAATCAGCCCCAGCATTTT
once,.,TRBJ1-1,TRBV7-9,CASSLGQMNTEAFF,TGTGCCAGCAGCTTAGGACAGATGAACACTGAAGCTTTCTTT
.,.,TRBJ1-5,TRBV28,CASSFEAGLGNQPQHF,TGTGCCAGCAGTTTTGAGGCAGGGCTTGGCAATCAGCCCCAGCATTTT
.,.,TRBJ1-3,TRBV5-6,CASSFITQQVTGNTIYF,TGTGCCAGCAGCTTTATTACCCAACAGGTTACTGGAAACACCATATATTTT
once,.,TRBJ1-2,TRBV15,CATSRDRASQGYGYTF,TGTGCCACCAGCAGAGATCGTGCCAGCCAGGGCTATGGCTACACCTTC
.,.,TRBJ1-5,TRBV7-8,CASSLMEGGVGNQPQHF,TGTGCCAGCAGCTTAATGGAAGGGGGGGTAGGCAATCAGCCCCAGCATTTT
once,.,TRBJ1-5,TRBV4-3,CASSQVRPGWWPQHF,TGCGCCAGCAGCCAAGTCCGTCCAGGGTGGTGGCCCCAGCATTTT
.,.,TRBJ2-1,TRBV7-6,CASSLGGKRESQYNEQFF,TGTGCCAGCAGCTTAGGAGGGAAACGGGAGTCCCAATACAATGAGCAGTTCTTC
.,.,TRBJ2-1,TRBV27,CASSPERALYNEQFF,TGTGCCAGCAGTCCCGAGCGGGCCCTCTACAATGAGCAGTTCTTC
.,TRBD1,TRBJ1-2,TRBV5-6,CASSLVGQGDYGYTF,TGTGCCAGCAGCTTGGTGGGACAGGGAGACTATGGCTACACCTTC
.,TRBD2,TRBJ2-1,TRBV7-9,CASSTGLAGSSYNEQFF,TGTGCCAGCAGCACGGGACTAGCGGGAAGTTCCTACAATGAGCAGTTCTTC
.,.,TRBJ1-4,TRBV5-1,CASSLGMTNEKLFF,TGCGCCAGCAGCTTGGGAATGACAAATGAAAAACTGTTTTTT
.,.,TRBJ2-5,TRBV28,CASSPRVARQTQETQYF,TGTGCCAGCAGTCCTCGGGTGGCTAGACAGACCCAAGAGACCCAGTACTTC
.,TRBD1,TRBJ2-7,TRBV4-1,CASSQVDRGQYEQYF,TGCGCCAGCAGCCAAGTGGACAGGGGGCAATACGAGCAGTACTTC
.,TRBD1,TRBJ1-1,TRBV15,CATSRDRGSAEAFF,TGTGCCACCAGCAGGGACAGGGGTTCGGCTGAAGCTTTCTTT
.,.,TRBJ1-2,TRBV30,CAWSPISGGGYTF,TGTGCCTGGAGCCCCATTAGCGGGGGTGGCTACACCTTC
.,TRBD2,TRBJ2-1,TRBV6-4,CASSVRSGAYNEQFF,TGTGCCAGCAGTGTGCGCAGCGGGGCGTACAATGAGCAGTTCTTC
.,.,TRBJ1-2,TRBV30,CAWTLEANYGYTF,TGTGCCTGGACACTCGAAGCTAACTATGGCTACACCTTC
.,TRBD1,TRBJ1-5,TRBV19,CASSGFRDSGPPQHF,TGTGCCAGTAGTGGGTTCCGGGACAGTGGGCCGCCCCAGCATTTT
.,TRBD1,TRBJ1-2,TRBV7-8,CASRSGTGGFGYTF,TGTGCCAGCAGATCCGGGACAGGGGGCTTCGGCTACACCTTC
.,.,TRBJ2-7,TRBV5-1,CASSLDTDYEQYF,TGCGCCAGCAGCTTGGACACAGACTACGAGCAGTACTTC
.,.,TRBJ2-7,TRBV30,CAWSVRPGYEQYF,TGTGCCTGGAGTGTACGTCCGGGGTACGAGCAGTACTTC
.,.,TRBJ2-7,TRBV13,CASSLGVIGGEQYF,TGTGCCAGCAGCTTAGGGGTCATTGGGGGGGAGCAGTACTTC
.,.,TRBJ2-5,TRBV5-1,CASSLGSSGPVKETQYF,TGCGCCAGCAGCTTAGGATCAAGCGGGCCCGTAAAAGAGACCCAGTACTTC
.,.,TRBJ1-2,TRBV2,CASSVRGYGYTF,TGTGCCAGCAGTGTGCGGGGTTATGGCTACACCTTC
.,.,TRBJ2-7,TRBV7-9,CASSLALDSFSF,TGTGCCAGCAGCTTAGCGCTGGATAGCTTTAGTTTC
.,.,TRBJ1-1,TRBV7-2,CASSLTTANTEAFF,TGTGCCAGCAGCTTAACGACAGCGAACACTGAAGCTTTCTTT
.,TRBD2,TRBJ2-7,TRBV6-1,CASSDRLAGDDEQYF,TGTGCCAGCAGTGATAGACTAGCGGGAGACGACGAGCAGTACTTC
.,TRBD2,TRBJ2-1,TRBV25-1,CASSGSNVLAGVINEQFF,TGTGCCAGCAGTGGCTCGAATGTACTAGCGGGAGTAATTAATGAGCAGTTCTTC